This is a list of T cell receptor beta chains from one sample in a study of cytomegalovirus exposure and HLA in healthy donors. This table comes from immunoSEQ multiplex PCR, and its TCRdb copy is limited to in-frame clones, with some not included. In the table there are about 130,000 clones, approximately 75% of which are singletons. Input material: PBMCs. These TCRs come from a male donor in good health and CMV-seronegative. The CDR3 runs from the conserved cysteine through the conserved F or W.

v_gene: TRBV4-1
j_gene: TRBJ2-7
CDR3aa: CASSQERGWGAYEQYF

v_gene: TRBV4-3
j_gene: TRBJ1-1
CDR3aa: CASSQLQGGMNTEAFF

v_gene: TRBV30
j_gene: TRBJ1-2
CDR3aa: CAWSVQINYGYTF

v_gene: TRBV7-9
j_gene: TRBJ2-2
CDR3aa: CASSPRQAEINTGELFF

v_gene: TRBV9
j_gene: TRBJ2-5
CDR3aa: CASTGAGGPGETQYF

v_gene: TRBV2
j_gene: TRBJ1-1
CDR3aa: CASRLDRRDTEAFF

v_gene: TRBV19
j_gene: TRBJ1-3
CDR3aa: CASSIPGQGNTIYF

v_gene: TRBV20-1
j_gene: TRBJ1-2
CDR3aa: CSAQDYGYTF

v_gene: TRBV6-5
j_gene: TRBJ1-1
CDR3aa: CASTRQGTGVAEAFF

v_gene: TRBV7-9
j_gene: TRBJ2-7
CDR3aa: CASSTSRGRGGSYEQYF

v_gene: TRBV5-4
j_gene: TRBJ2-1
CDR3aa: CASSRGLTEQFF

v_gene: TRBV7-2
j_gene: TRBJ1-2
CDR3aa: CASSHRTGGAPNYGYTF

v_gene: TRBV9
j_gene: TRBJ1-2
CDR3aa: CASTRGYGYTF

v_gene: TRBV7-8
j_gene: TRBJ2-7
CDR3aa: CASSLVEVVQEQYF

v_gene: TRBV27
j_gene: TRBJ2-2
CDR3aa: CASSRRSTGELFF

v_gene: TRBV5-1
j_gene: TRBJ2-3
CDR3aa: CASSFTTSGGARDTQYF

v_gene: TRBV6-7
j_gene: TRBJ1-3
CDR3aa: CASGWEQANSGNTIYF

v_gene: TRBV15
j_gene: TRBJ2-6
CDR3aa: CATSRVSGQVLSGANVLTF

v_gene: TRBV6-5
j_gene: TRBJ1-2
CDR3aa: CASSSTGDTYGYTF

v_gene: TRBV10-1
j_gene: TRBJ2-5
CDR3aa: CASSVAGRGETQYF

v_gene: TRBV7-2
j_gene: TRBJ1-2
CDR3aa: CASSWISTGEYGYTF

v_gene: TRBV16
j_gene: TRBJ2-3
CDR3aa: CASSLPVPLTDTQYF

v_gene: TRBV10-3
j_gene: TRBJ2-7
CDR3aa: CAISHRQGAYEQYF

v_gene: TRBV2
j_gene: TRBJ1-5
CDR3aa: CASSPESNQPQHF

v_gene: TRBV30
j_gene: TRBJ1-2
CDR3aa: CAWSEKFGGSGYTF

v_gene: TRBV10-2
j_gene: TRBJ1-1
CDR3aa: CASSDYQGPLNTEAFF

v_gene: TRBV6-5
j_gene: TRBJ1-2
CDR3aa: CASSYGSRNYGYTF

v_gene: TRBV14
j_gene: TRBJ2-1
CDR3aa: CASSQSSAGNEQFF

v_gene: TRBV10-3
j_gene: TRBJ1-6
CDR3aa: CAISETGDGSPLHF

v_gene: TRBV7-2
j_gene: TRBJ1-5
CDR3aa: CASSLFINQPQHF

v_gene: TRBV30
j_gene: TRBJ2-3
CDR3aa: CACSASGWSTDTQYF

v_gene: TRBV5-4
j_gene: TRBJ2-5
CDR3aa: CASSSGTVQETQYF

v_gene: TRBV7-2
j_gene: TRBJ2-5
CDR3aa: CASSSKSRETQYF

v_gene: TRBV29-1
j_gene: TRBJ2-3
CDR3aa: CSVDLGLAGLPSTDTQYF

v_gene: TRBV10-3
j_gene: TRBJ1-5
CDR3aa: CAIKGAGDQPQHF

v_gene: TRBV6-5
j_gene: TRBJ1-1
CDR3aa: CASSYSSGGRTEAFF